Included here is one T cell receptor beta chain sequence, with context. Its antigen target is currently unknown. Base qualities are not recorded, but no much larger clone differs from it by a single base. Collaborating institutions collected whole blood in K2EDTA tubes following their own protocols. For TCRbeta analysis, collaborators shipped samples in one of three forms: frozen whole blood, isolated PBMCs, or DNA extracted from either of those sample types. The source of the sample is a study of blood T cell repertoires in COVID-19 (dated by TCRdb to 2018 to 2021). With respect to the entire study: Samples covering the acute and convalescent phases of COVID-19 were provided by collaborators in the United States, Italy and Spain. Where available, HLA class I and class II types were obtained from metadata supplied by the sample provider rather than from assay-based typing. The prospective study material was composed of cDNA or gDNA derived from T cells, B-cell-depleted T cells, or PBMCs. The samples were drawn from the first 160 participants of the ongoing ImmuneRACE study and from more than 1,000 subjects provided by 6 global collaborators. A de-identified subject ID, COVID-19 status, age in years and sex were almost always included in the sample metadata. Subjects who had been exposed to COVID-19, were actively infected with it, or had recovered from it provided the deeply sampled blood TCRbeta repertoires that made up the dataset. The repertoires were released in a freely available public database intended as a resource for research on the immune response to SARS-CoV-2.

TCRbeta CDR3 regions were amplified from genomic DNA using the immunoSEQ Assay, a bias-controlled multiplex PCR. Regarding the original processing steps: Nucleated cell counts per sample were estimated from amplification of reference gene primers within the assay. To quantify the absolute abundance of each unique TCRbeta CDR3 rearrangement, sequence reads were collapsed and filtered. For each sample, productive Simpson clonality was calculated as the square root of Simpson's diversity index over productive rearrangements. Held by TCRdb, this immuneACCESS table contains in-frame sequences only and omits some clones. Under half of the omission traces to an unresolved V gene where checked; the cause of the rest is unknown. For V, J and clone size, that table is used; D and trimming come from the DNA. The sample table holds 150,000 to 200,000 clones, of which about 88% were seen once. The biggest ten clones account for about 4.4% of the sample.

CDR3 length: 13 amino acids, cysteine to phenylalanine. Only the CDR3 DNA stays, 39 bases, in frame from base 1. In the germline V gene, CDR1 corresponds to MDHEN and CDR2 to SYDVKM. V loses 3 bases of germline sequence and J loses 7 bases, and the interval between the two ends is 10 bases. Overall study results and their limits: How much clinical and demographic metadata was included differed by source and by participant, and the metadata was provided uncurated.

The clonotype originates from a human donor in a cohort sampled during active COVID-19. The rearranged segments are TRBV28 and TRBJ1-3; TRBD1 could be the D gene, as 5 bases match. The sequenced sample consisted of peripheral blood. Read as DNA, the sequence is TGTGCCAGCAGTTTTTCAGGGCCCAACACCATATATTTT. Its amino acids are CASSFSGPNTIYF.